This passage covers 8 T cell receptor beta chains from one sample sequenced in a study of blood T cell repertoires in COVID-19. Using immunoSEQ multiplex PCR, the repertoire was profiled, and TCRdb retains in-frame clones only, with some absent. The sample includes approximately 140,000 clones, 80% to 90% of them seen just once. The specimen sequenced was PBMCs or T cells enriched from blood (not recorded which). The receptors shown here come from a woman aged 45-60 years with acute COVID-19.

The chain links TRBV7-9 to TRBJ2-1, with 8 nucleotides matching TRBD1. V trimming: 6 bases; J trimming: 9 bases; junction bases outside the gene matches: 4. Germline V gene data show CDR1 as SEHNR and CDR2 as FQNEAQ (reference sequence). The CDR3 is made up of 12 amino acids. CDR3 bases: TGTGCCAGCAGTTCAGGGGGCACTGAGCAGTTCTTC. As protein: CASSSGGTEQFF. The complete variable domain, with remaining parts taken from reference TRBV7-9 and TRBJ2-1, reads DTGVSQNPRHKITKRGQNVTFRCDPISEHNRLYWYRQTLGQGPEFLTYFQNEAQLEKSRLLSDRFSAERPKGSFSTLEIQRTEQGDSAMYLCASSSGGTEQFFGPGTRLTVL.

The CDR3 sequence is CSASYPSGVHNEQFF. The CDR3 DNA reads TGCAGTGCTAGTTATCCCAGCGGGGTACACAATGAGCAGTTCTTC. The chain links TRBV20-1 to TRBJ2-1; 7 nucleotides match TRBD2. Germline CDR1 is DFQATT and CDR2 is SNEGSKA (reference sequence). With 3 bases clipped from V and 5 bases from J, the junction kept 10 bases outside the gene matches. CDR3 size: 15 residues.

The V gene is TRBV7-8, the J gene TRBJ2-5, with 12 positions matching TRBD2. Trimming at V came to 0 bases and at J to 4 bases, leaving 6 bases not matched to a gene. This CDR3 has 17 residues. The germline gives CDR1 SGHVS, CDR2 FQNEAQ. CDR3 bases: TGTGCCAGCAGCTTAGCCGGGACTAGCGGGCCTCTAGAGACCCAGTACTTC. Its translation is CASSLAGTSGPLETQYF.

This chain joins TRBV5-1 and TRBJ2-1; 8 bases fit TRBD2. Per the germline V gene, CDR1 is SGHRS and CDR2 is YFSETQ. The trim removed 3 bases at V and 3 bases at J, leaving 5 bases unmatched. The CDR3 covers 15 residues. The DNA of the CDR3 is TGCGCCAGCAGCTCGTCGGGGGGGATCTACAATGAGCAGTTCTTC. Protein product: CASSSSGGIYNEQFF.

The gene calls are TRBV28 and TRBJ1-2; a weak D match, TRBD1 (6 bases). V was clipped by 5 bases and J by 8 bases, with 18 bases between them. The CDR3 runs to 14 residues. Germline CDR1 reads MDHEN; CDR2 reads SYDVKM. The CDR3: CASSAQGLGGGYTF. CDR3 coding DNA: TGTGCCAGCAGTGCCCAGGGGCTCGGGGGGGGCTACACCTTC.

This clone was observed once. The V call is TRBV5-1, the J call TRBJ1-2, with D possibly being TRBD1 (5 bases). The CDR3 loop spans 13 amino acids. V lost 3 bases, J lost 9 bases, and 15 bases lay in between. CDR1 and CDR2 from the germline V gene are SGHRS and YFSETQ. CDR3: CASSSDGGSRYTF. DNA for the CDR3: TGCGCCAGCAGCTCGGACGGGGGTTCTCGCTACACCTTC.

The V gene is TRBV7-9, the J gene TRBJ1-4, with 9 bases lining up with TRBD1. Per germline, CDR1 SEHNR and CDR2 FQNEAQ (reference sequence). V was clipped by 1 base and J by 3 bases; unmatched bases: 0. The CDR3 runs 15 residues. The DNA of the CDR3 is TGTGCCAGCAGCTTAGGGACAGGGGCTAATGAAAAACTGTTTTTT. This gives the protein CASSLGTGANEKLFF.

The V gene is TRBV6-2 or TRBV6-3, the J gene TRBJ2-3, with D possibly being TRBD2 (5 bases). In germline, CDR1 is MNHEY, CDR2 SVGEGT. This CDR3 region has 15 residues. Trimming left V 2 bases short and J 10 bases short, with 19 bases between. The CDR3 DNA sequence: TGTGCCAGCAGTTACGGCCAGCGCGGGTCGGAGGCGCAGTATTTT. The encoded protein is CASSYGQRGSEAQYF.